A selection of T cell receptor beta chains follows, all from one sample in a study of CD8+CD57+ T cells in acquired aplastic anemia. From the reads, TCRdb called clonotypes with MiXCR, one entry per CDR3 protein. The data show approximately 200,000 distinct CDR3 sequences, 64% seen once. Sequenced sample: sorted CD4+, CD8+, or CD8+CD57+ T cells (not recorded which) from PBMCs. The receptors derive from a human donor with severe aplastic anemia or a healthy control (not recorded which). Each CDR3 is given with its conserved first and last residue. The D gene is left open where the match is weak. The size entry is marked missing in some rows and otherwise reads once, few, many or a size class.

d_call	clone_size	j_call	v_call	cdr3_aa	cdr3_nt
TRBD1	NA	TRBJ1-4	TRBV5-6	CASSSQLGTGVEKLFF	TGTGCCAGCAGCTCACAGTTAGGGACAGGGGTCGAAAAGCTGTTTTTT
NA	NA	TRBJ2-1	TRBV24-1	CATSDMAAQKLNEQFF	TGTGCCACCAGTGATATGGCGGCGCAGAAACTCAATGAGCAGTTCTTC
NA	NA	TRBJ2-5	TRBV5-1	CASSLGTTGQETQYF	TGCGCCAGCAGCTTGGGCACGACAGGTCAAGAGACCCAGTACTTC
NA	NA	TRBJ1-3	TRBV7-6	CASSLRQISGNTIYF	TGTGCCAGCAGCCTAAGACAGATCTCTGGAAACACCATATATTTT
TRBD2	NA	TRBJ2-1	TRBV25-1	CASSEYRTSGGRYNEQFF	TGTGCCAGCAGTGAATATAGGACTAGCGGGGGACGATACAATGAGCAGTTCTTC
TRBD2	NA	TRBJ2-1	TRBV12-3/TRBV12-4	CASSPAGGFYNEQFF	TGTGCCAGCAGCCCAGCGGGAGGCTTTTACAATGAGCAGTTCTTC
NA	NA	TRBJ1-3	TRBV10-3	CAISEAGQGKTEAFFGNTIYF	NA
NA	NA	TRBJ2-7	TRBV7-2	CASSLAASDISYEQYF	TGTGCCAGCAGCTTAGCGGCTAGTGATATCTCCTACGAGCAGTACTTC
TRBD2	NA	TRBJ2-7	TRBV19	CASTVAGNYEQYF	TGTGCCAGTACCGTAGCGGGGAACTACGAGCAGTACTTC
TRBD1	once	TRBJ1-2	TRBV2	CADTRGGRDGYTF	TGTGCCGACACCAGGGGGGGCAGGGATGGCTACACCTTC
TRBD1	once	TRBJ2-5	TRBV7-8	CASSVGTGVMEETQYF	TGTGCCAGCAGCGTGGGGACAGGGGTCATGGAAGAGACCCAGTACTTC
NA	NA	TRBJ1-2	TRBV10-2	CAIQRNYGYTF	TGCGCCATCCAGCGCAACTATGGCTACACCTTC
NA	NA	TRBJ1-6	TRBV7-9	CASSLGSSYNSPLHF	TGTGCCAGCAGCTTGGGTAGCTCCTATAATTCACCCCTCCACTTT
TRBD1	NA	TRBJ2-7	TRBV7-6	CASSLTLPGQAGYEQYF	TGTGCCAGCAGCTTAACCCTCCCGGGACAGGCGGGCTACGAGCAGTACTTC
NA	NA	TRBJ2-3	TRBV5-6	CASGDGSTDTQYF	TGTGCCAGCGGTGATGGGTCAACAGATACGCAGTATTTT
NA	many	TRBJ1-1	TRBV13	CASSFYSRTEAFF	TGTGCCAGCAGCTTCTATTCCAGGACTGAAGCTTTCTTT
NA	NA	TRBJ2-1	TRBV20-1	CSARGGRYNEQFF	TGCAGTGCTAGGGGGGGGCGATACAATGAGCAGTTCTTC
NA	NA	TRBJ2-6	TRBV28	CASSLRDGGEANVLTF	TGTGCCAGCAGTTTGCGGGATGGGGGCGAGGCCAACGTCCTGACTTTC
NA	NA	TRBJ1-2	TRBV25-1	CASTRGDYGYTF	TGTGCCAGCACCAGGGGCGATTATGGCTACACCTTC
TRBD2	NA	TRBJ2-7	TRBV19	CASSIAAGGAYEQYF	TGTGCCAGTAGTATAGCAGCGGGAGGTGCCTACGAGCAGTACTTC
NA	NA	TRBJ1-4	TRBV10-2	CASSERGFATNEKLFF	TGCGCCAGCAGTGAGCGCGGGTTTGCAACTAATGAAAAACTGTTTTTT
NA	NA	TRBJ1-1	TRBV7-8	CASSLTYTEAFF	TGTGCCAGCAGCTTAACCTATACTGAAGCTTTCTTT